Sequencing of this T cell receptor (beta chain) was carried out in a study of blood T cells in healthy people across ages. Overall study findings and caveats: Higher diversity and more naive CD4+ cells were features of long-lived donors, compared to aged donors.

The CDR3 covers 14 residues. The germline gives CDR1 MDHEN, CDR2 SYDVKM. Trimming removed 5 bases from V and 2 bases from J, with 13 bases in between. A second PCR, run for about 7 to 11 cycles, used a sample-barcoded 5' primer plus a J-beta primer mix. Each CDR3 protein gets one entry after TCRdb re-called the 5' RACE reads with MiXCR. This table has around 800,000 distinct CDR3 sequences, 40% to 50% appearing once. This clonotype was counted ten times or more. Its antigen is unknown. This clonotype was obtained from a man in his 60s in good health. V usage is TRBV28 and J usage is TRBJ2-7, with TRBD1 as a possible D gene (6 bases). The specimen sequenced was blood. CDR3 DNA sequence: TGTGCCAGCAGTCAACAGGGATCCGCCTACGAGCAGTACTTC. Protein sequence: CASSQQGSAYEQYF.